This TCR beta chain was found in a study of T cell repertoires in cytomegalovirus infection. Remarks on this clonotype: The antigen remains unidentified.

TCRdb redid the calling of the reads with MiXCR, one entry per CDR3 protein. The data hold more than 650,000 distinct CDR3 sequences, with 35% observed a single time. This CDR3 spans 14 amino acids. In germline, CDR1 is SEHNR, CDR2 FQNEAQ (reference sequence). Deletions cut 5 bases from V and 2 bases from J, with 11 bases between. Study-wide findings and caveats: Based on cumulative public TCR beta family frequency, carriers of CMV plus the relevant HLA were identified. CMV-specific TCR beta clonotypes restricted by HLA-C dominated the ex vivo response.

The sequencing sample was made of PBMCs. This chain uses TRBV7-9 with TRBJ2-3; D is ambiguous. This TCR was recovered from a human donor in good health (CMV status not recorded). Some clones in this sample may be carry-over from other donors' samples. In DNA form, the CDR3 reads TGTGCCAGCAGCCCCCGTTTAGTCACAGATACGCAGTATTTT. As protein: CASSPRLVTDTQYF.